The clone carrying this TCR beta chain showed up just a few times. V was pared by 4 bases and J by 7 bases, with 14 bases between. CDR1 is SGHRS and CDR2 is YFSETQ in the germline V gene. The CDR3 loop spans 13 amino acids. The data are from a study of cytomegalovirus exposure and HLA in healthy donors. The PCR contained 60 Vbeta and 13 Jbeta primers. Only in-frame clones appear in the TCRdb table, and some are missing; sequencing was by immunoSEQ multiplex PCR. The data show some 180,000 clones, with around 73% seen just once and under 3% held by the top ten. This sequence originates from a woman in her twenties or thirties in good health and CMV-seronegative. Sequences were obtained from PBMCs. The rearrangement joins TRBV5-1 to TRBJ1-2; no clear D gene. Here the CDR3 reads CASSPGGRTGYTF. The CDR3 DNA reads TGCGCCAGCAGCCCCGGAGGGCGGACTGGCTACACCTTC. Together with reference TRBV5-1 and TRBJ1-2, the CDR3 gives the full variable domain: KAGVTQTPRYLIKTRGQQVTLSCSPISGHRSVSWYQQTPGQGLQFLFEYFSETQRNKGNFPGRFSGRQFSNSRSEMNVSTLELGDSALYLCASSPGGRTGYTFGSGTRLTVV.